This TCR beta chain was sequenced for a study of blood T cell repertoires in COVID-19. The method was immunoSEQ multiplex PCR; TCRdb's version includes in-frame clones alone and lacks a portion of them. The sample contains fewer than 300,000 clones, 70% to 90% of which appear only once. V was trimmed by 5 bases and J by 11 bases, leaving 12 bases between them. The CDR3 covers 11 residues. The specimen was PBMCs or T cells enriched from blood (not recorded which). The chain uses TRBV12-3 or TRBV12-4 and TRBJ1-1, with D unresolved. This clonotype originated in a man between 18 and 29 years old who had recovered from COVID-19. The CDR3 loop is CASSPGGLAFF. CDR3 bases: TGTGCCAGCAGTCCTGGAGGGTTGGCTTTCTTT.